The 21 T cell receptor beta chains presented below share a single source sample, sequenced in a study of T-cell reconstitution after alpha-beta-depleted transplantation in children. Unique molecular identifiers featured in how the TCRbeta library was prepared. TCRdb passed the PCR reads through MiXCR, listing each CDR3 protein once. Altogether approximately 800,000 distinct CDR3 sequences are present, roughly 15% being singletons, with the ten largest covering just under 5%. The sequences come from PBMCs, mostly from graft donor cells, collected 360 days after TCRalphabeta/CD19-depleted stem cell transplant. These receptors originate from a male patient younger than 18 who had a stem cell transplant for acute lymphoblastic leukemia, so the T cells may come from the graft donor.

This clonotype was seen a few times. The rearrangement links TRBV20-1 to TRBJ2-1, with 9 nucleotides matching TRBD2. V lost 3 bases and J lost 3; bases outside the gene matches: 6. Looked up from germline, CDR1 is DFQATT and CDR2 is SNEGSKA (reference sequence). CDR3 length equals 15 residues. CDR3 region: CSASPREGLYNEQFF. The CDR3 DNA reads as TGCAGTGCTAGTCCGCGGGAGGGCCTCTACAATGAGCAGTTCTTC.

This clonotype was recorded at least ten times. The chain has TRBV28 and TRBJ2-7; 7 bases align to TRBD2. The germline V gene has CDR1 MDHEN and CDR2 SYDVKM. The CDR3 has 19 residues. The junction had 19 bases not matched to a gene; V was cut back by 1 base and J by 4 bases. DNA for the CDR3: TGTGCCAGCAGTTTATTAGCGGGTATTGCCAAGGCCTACCGTTACGAGCAGTACTTC. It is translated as CASSLLAGIAKAYRYEQYF.

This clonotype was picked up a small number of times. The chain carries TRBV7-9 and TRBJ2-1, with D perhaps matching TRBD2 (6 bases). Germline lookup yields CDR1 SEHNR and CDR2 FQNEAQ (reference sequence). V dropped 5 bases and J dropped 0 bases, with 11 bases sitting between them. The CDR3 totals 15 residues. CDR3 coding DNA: TGTGCCAGCAGCGGTCTAGCGCACTCCTACAATGAGCAGTTCTTC. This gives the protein CASSGLAHSYNEQFF.

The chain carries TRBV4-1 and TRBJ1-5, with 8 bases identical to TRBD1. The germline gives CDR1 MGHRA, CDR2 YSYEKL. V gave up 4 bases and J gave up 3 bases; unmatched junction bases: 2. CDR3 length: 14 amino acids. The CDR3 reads CASSPTGANQPQHF. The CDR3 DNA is TGCGCCAGCAGCCCGACAGGGGCCAATCAGCCCCAGCATTTT.

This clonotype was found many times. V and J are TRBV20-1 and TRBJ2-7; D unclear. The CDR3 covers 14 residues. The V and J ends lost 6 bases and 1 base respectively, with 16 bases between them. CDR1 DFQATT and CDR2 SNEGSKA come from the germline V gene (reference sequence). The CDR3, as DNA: TGCAGTGCGAGGAGATCACACGGGTCCTACGAGCAGTACTTC. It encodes CSARRSHGSYEQYF.

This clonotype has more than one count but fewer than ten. The CDR3 region is CASTPLEGFFSVPDTQYF. CDR3 DNA: TGTGCCAGTACCCCCTTGGAGGGCTTCTTTTCAGTTCCAGATACGCAGTATTTT. The chain joins TRBV19 to TRBJ2-3; TRBD2 might be the D (6 bases). Looked up from germline, CDR1 is LNHDA and CDR2 is SQIVND (reference sequence). The CDR3 has 18 residues. Trimming took off 7 bases at V and 4 bases at J, with 27 bases between the two ends.

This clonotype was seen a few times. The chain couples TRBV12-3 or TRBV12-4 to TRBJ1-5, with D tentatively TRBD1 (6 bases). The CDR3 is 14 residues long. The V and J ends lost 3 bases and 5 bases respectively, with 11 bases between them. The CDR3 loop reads CASSLRRTDQPQHF. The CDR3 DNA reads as TGTGCCAGCAGTTTGAGACGGACAGATCAGCCCCAGCATTTT.

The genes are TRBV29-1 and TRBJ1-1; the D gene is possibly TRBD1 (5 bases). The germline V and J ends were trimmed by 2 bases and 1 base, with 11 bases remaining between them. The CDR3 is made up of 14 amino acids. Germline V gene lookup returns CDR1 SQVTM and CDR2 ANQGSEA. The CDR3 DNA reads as TGCAGCGTTGAACCGCAGGGCCGGAACACTGAAGCTTTCTTT. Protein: CSVEPQGRNTEAFF.

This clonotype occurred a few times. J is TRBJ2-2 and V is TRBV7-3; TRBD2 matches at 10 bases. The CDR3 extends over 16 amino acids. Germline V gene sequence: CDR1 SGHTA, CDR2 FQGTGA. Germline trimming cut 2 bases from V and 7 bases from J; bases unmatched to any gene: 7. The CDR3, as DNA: TGTGCCAGCAGCTTATCTAGCGGGAGAAATAACGGGGAGCTGTTTTTT. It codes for CASSLSSGRNNGELFF.

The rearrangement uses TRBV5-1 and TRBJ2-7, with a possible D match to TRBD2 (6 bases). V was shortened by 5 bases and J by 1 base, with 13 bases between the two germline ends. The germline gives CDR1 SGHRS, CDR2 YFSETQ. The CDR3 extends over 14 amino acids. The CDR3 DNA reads TGCGCCAGCAGGCGGAGGGGTGGATCCTACGAGCAGTACTTC. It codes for CASRRRGGSYEQYF.

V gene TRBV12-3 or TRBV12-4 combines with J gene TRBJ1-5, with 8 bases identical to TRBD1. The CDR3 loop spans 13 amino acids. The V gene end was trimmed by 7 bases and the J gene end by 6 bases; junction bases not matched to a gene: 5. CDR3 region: CASNLDRVQPQHF. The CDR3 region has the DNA TGTGCCAGCAACTTGGACAGGGTTCAGCCCCAGCATTTT.

CDR3 in DNA: TGTGCCAGCAGCCCAACTCGGGGGTCCGGGGAGCTGTTTTTT. Translation gives CASSPTRGSGELFF. The chain employs TRBV7-6 and TRBJ2-2; a weak D match, TRBD2 (6 bases). The V gene's germline CDR1 is SGHVS and CDR2 FNYEAQ. Trimming left V 5 bases short and J 6 bases short, with 13 bases between. The CDR3 spans 14 residues.

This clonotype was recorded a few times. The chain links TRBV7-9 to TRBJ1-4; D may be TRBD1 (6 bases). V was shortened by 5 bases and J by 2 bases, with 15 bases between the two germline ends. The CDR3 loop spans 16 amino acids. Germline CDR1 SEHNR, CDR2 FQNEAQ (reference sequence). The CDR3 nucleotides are TGTGCCAGCAGCCCCAGAGTAGGGGGGACTAATGAAAAACTGTTTTTT. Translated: CASSPRVGGTNEKLFF.

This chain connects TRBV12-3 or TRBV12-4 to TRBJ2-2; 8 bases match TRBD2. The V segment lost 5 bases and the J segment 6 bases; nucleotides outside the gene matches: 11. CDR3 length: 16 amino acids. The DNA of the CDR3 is TGTGCCAGCAGTCATAAAGCGGGAGTAGGTCCCGGGGAGCTGTTTTTT. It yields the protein CASSHKAGVGPGELFF.

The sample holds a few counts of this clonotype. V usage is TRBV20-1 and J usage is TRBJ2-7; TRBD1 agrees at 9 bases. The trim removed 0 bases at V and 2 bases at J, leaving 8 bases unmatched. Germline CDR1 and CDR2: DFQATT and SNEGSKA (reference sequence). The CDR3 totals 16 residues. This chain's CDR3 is CSARDQGQGSPYEQYF. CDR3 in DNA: TGCAGTGCTAGAGATCAGGGACAGGGAAGTCCCTACGAGCAGTACTTC.

The CDR3 nucleotides read TGCTGCTCCAGAGGCCCCCCGGGACAAGGGGTGAAAGAGGAGCAGTACTTC. It encodes CCSRGPPGQGVKEEQYF. The chain carries TRBV20-1 and TRBJ2-7, with D maybe TRBD1 (6 bases). Germline V gene lookup returns CDR1 DFQATT and CDR2 SNEGSKA (reference sequence). The CDR3 runs to 17 residues.

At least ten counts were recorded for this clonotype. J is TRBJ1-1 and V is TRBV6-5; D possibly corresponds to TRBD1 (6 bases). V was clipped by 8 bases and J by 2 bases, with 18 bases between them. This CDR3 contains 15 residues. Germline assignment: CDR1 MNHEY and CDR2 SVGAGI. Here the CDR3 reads CASLSFRQANTEAFF. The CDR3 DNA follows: TGTGCCAGCCTAAGCTTTCGACAGGCCAACACTGAAGCTTTCTTT.

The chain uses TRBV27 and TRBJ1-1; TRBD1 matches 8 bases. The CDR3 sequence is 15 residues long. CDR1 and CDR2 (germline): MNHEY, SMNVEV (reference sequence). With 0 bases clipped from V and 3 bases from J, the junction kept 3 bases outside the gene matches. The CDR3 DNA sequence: TGTGCCAGCAGTTTATCGAGACAGGGGTACACTGAAGCTTTCTTT. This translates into CASSLSRQGYTEAFF.

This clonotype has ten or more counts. The CDR3 DNA follows: TGTGCCAGCAGCATTGGGACGGCCCCAACCCAGTACTTC. This gives the protein CASSIGTAPTQYF. The chain links TRBV9 to TRBJ2-5; either TRBD1 or TRBD2 may fit D (5 bases each). V was pared by 4 bases and J by 8 bases, with 15 bases between. CDR3 length: 13 amino acids. Germline CDR1 reads SGDLS; CDR2 reads YYNGEE. Based on the CDR3 plus reference TRBV9 and TRBJ2-5, the full variable domain is DSGVTQTPKHLITATGQRVTLRCSPRSGDLSVYWYQQSLDQGLQFLIQYYNGEERAKGNILERFSAQQFPDLHSELNLSSLELGDSALYFCASSIGTAPTQYFGPGTRLLVL.

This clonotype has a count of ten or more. The CDR3: CASSQEPYNEQFF. The CDR3 DNA follows: TGTGCCAGCAGCCAAGAACCATACAATGAGCAGTTCTTC. V is TRBV4-2 and J is TRBJ2-1; D unresolved. V dropped 0 bases and J dropped 4 bases, with 4 bases sitting between them. The CDR3 has 13 amino acids. The V gene's germline CDR1 is LGHNA and CDR2 YNFKEQ.

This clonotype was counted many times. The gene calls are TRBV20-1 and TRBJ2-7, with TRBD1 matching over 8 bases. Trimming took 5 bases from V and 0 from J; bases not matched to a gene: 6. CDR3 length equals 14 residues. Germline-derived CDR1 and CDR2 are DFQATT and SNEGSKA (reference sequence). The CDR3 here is CSAWDRPTSYEQYF. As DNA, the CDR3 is TGCAGTGCTTGGGACAGGCCCACCTCCTACGAGCAGTACTTC.